The source of this T cell receptor beta chain is a study of blood T cell repertoires in COVID-19 (TCRdb year 2020). Context from the whole study: The collaborator samples originated in the United States, Italy and Spain and spanned the acute and convalescent phases of COVID-19. The repertoires were released in a freely available public database intended as a resource for research on the immune response to SARS-CoV-2. HLA class I and class II types, where available, came from metadata supplied by the sample provider rather than from assay-based typing. The prospective study material was composed of cDNA or gDNA derived from T cells, B-cell-depleted T cells, or PBMCs. The samples were drawn from the first 160 participants of the ongoing ImmuneRACE study and from 950 to 1,500 subjects provided by 6 global collaborators. Deeply sampled blood TCRbeta repertoires from subjects exposed to, actively infected with, or recovered from COVID-19 were included in the dataset. Sample metadata almost always included a de-identified subject ID, COVID-19 status, age in years and sex.

The paper as a whole reports these results and caveats: The amount of clinical and demographic metadata varied by source and participant and was provided uncurated.

TCRbeta CDR3 regions were amplified from genomic DNA by means of the immunoSEQ Assay, a bias-controlled multiplex PCR. As for how the authors treated the data: The number of nucleated cells in each sample was estimated by amplification of reference gene primers within the assay. Sequence reads were collapsed and filtered to measure the absolute abundance of every unique TCRbeta CDR3 rearrangement. For each sample, productive Simpson clonality was calculated as the square root of Simpson's diversity index across productive rearrangements. The source is immuneACCESS, and TCRdb retained only in-frame sequences with V and J called. Part of the clones is not carried over; for the studies checked, unresolved V genes explain less than half of this, and the remainder is unexplained. The V and J calls and clone size are taken from that table; D and trimming were inferred from the DNA. The table for this sample lists about 260,000 clones; about 88% of them were counted only once. Less than 3% of the sample belongs to the ten largest clones.

The CDR3 goes from the cysteine to the phenylalanine over 15 residues. Here the CDR3 DNA is all that survives: 45 bases in frame from base 1. CDR1 and CDR2 were assigned from the germline V gene as SGHRS and YFSETQ. Trimming accounts for 4 bases at V and 8 bases at J, while the number of junction bases matched to no gene is 9. Participants in the prospective study were enrolled through a virtual design, were aged about 18 to 100 years, and lived in 24 United States geographic areas. Cohort assignment in the prospective study relied on participant-reported clinical history from a screening survey and a study questionnaire. For ImmuneRACE Cohort 3, a participant was defined as recovered based on two consecutive negative NP/OP PCR tests, clearance by a healthcare professional, or resolution of symptoms. Mobile phlebotomists in the prospective study collected whole blood, serum and a nasopharyngeal or oropharyngeal swab from every participant. Participants in the prospective study had the option to provide additional blood draws and questionnaires over a 2-month period. Before DNA extraction, prospective study blood samples were shipped either frozen or at room temperature.

Of note for this clone: This clone's antigen is unknown. No quality values exist for individual bases; no much larger clone is one base distant.

The sample comprised PBMCs or T cells enriched from blood (not recorded which). This receptor was taken from a woman in her 50s who had recovered from COVID-19. The chain links TRBV5-1 with TRBJ1-2; TRBD1 fits 12 bases in the junction. The nucleotides read TGCGCCAGCAGCCTCCGGGGACAGGGGGCTGGGGGCTACACCTTC. This yields the protein CASSLRGQGAGGYTF.